This T cell receptor (beta chain) was identified in a study of CD8+ T cells in alopecia areata. Extracted RNA was reverse transcribed into cDNA, the sequencing template. Using immunoSEQ multiplex PCR, the repertoire was profiled, and TCRdb retains in-frame clones only, with some absent. The data hold 93,000 or so clones, with approximately 90% observed a single time. Treatment of the sample: oral pan-JAK inhibitor, 5-10 mg twice daily. Lesional scalp tissue (obtained by punch biopsy) and peripheral blood were collected from alopecia areata patients. V was pared by 4 bases and J by 4 bases, with 11 bases between. Germline CDR1 reads SGHTA; CDR2 reads FQGTGA. The CDR3 covers 14 residues. Study-wide results and limits: Administration of tofacitinib significantly diminished scalp clonality and expanded CD8+ clones within the top 100.

As regards this clone: Its target is unknown.

The receptor comes from a human donor with alopecia areata. The chain carries TRBV7-3 and TRBJ2-1, with D perhaps TRBD1 (6 bases). Sample: CD8+ T cells sorted from blood, taken at week 34, from a patient treated with tofacitinib. CDR3 in DNA: TGTGCCAGCAGCTCCACGGACAGTTACAATGAGCAGTTCTTC. It encodes CASSSTDSYNEQFF.